The source of this T cell receptor (beta chain) is a study of Tregs in tolerant kidney transplant recipients. This clone came up once. Germline assignment: CDR1 SQVTM and CDR2 ANQGSEA. This CDR3 region has 13 residues. The V gene end was trimmed by 7 bases and the J gene end by 3 bases; junction bases not matched to a gene: 4. Some clones are missing from TCRdb's copy, which holds only in-frame ones; the method was immunoSEQ multiplex PCR. There are roughly 120,000 clones in the sample; almost 95% occur only once, and roughly 0.61% lies in the top ten. V and J are TRBV29-1 and TRBJ2-1, with 9 bases matching TRBD1. The clonotype comes from a human donor in good health. Input material: CD4+ T cells from blood. The DNA for the CDR3 is TGCAGCGCGGGACAGGGTAACTACAATGAGCAGTTCTTC. Translating it yields CSAGQGNYNEQFF.